Below, 10 T cell receptor beta chains from the same sample are listed, as sequenced in a study of blood T cell repertoires in COVID-19. Here immunoSEQ multiplex PCR was the method, and the copy in TCRdb shows in-frame clones only, minus some. The sample lists hundreds of thousands of clones, about 80% occurring once. Sequenced input: peripheral blood. All receptors come from a woman of 80 years or more with acute or convalescent COVID-19.

The chain is built from TRBV6-5 and TRBJ1-2; 7 nucleotides align to TRBD1. Germline V CDR1 and CDR2: MNHEY, SVGAGI. The CDR3 has 13 residues. The ends lost 6 bases at V and 4 bases at J; junction bases unmatched: 5. CDR3 amino acids: CASSQQGTYGYTF. DNA of the CDR3: TGTGCCAGCAGCCAACAGGGGACCTATGGCTACACCTTC.

The genes are TRBV18 and TRBJ2-3; D possibly corresponds to TRBD1 (5 bases). V was trimmed by 4 bases and J by 0 bases, leaving 14 bases between them. The CDR3 is made up of 16 amino acids. The germline CDR1 and CDR2 sequences are KGHSH and LQKENI. For the CDR3, the DNA is TGTGCCAGCTCACTACGACAGCTGCGAAGCACAGATACGCAGTATTTT. Its translation is CASSLRQLRSTDTQYF.

CDR3: CASSSGGVSYNEQFF. As DNA, the CDR3 is TGTGCCAGCTCAAGCGGGGGGGTTTCCTACAATGAGCAGTTCTTC. The chain employs TRBV18 and TRBJ2-1, with 10 bases fitting TRBD2. This CDR3 is 15 amino acids long. CDR1 KGHSH and CDR2 LQKENI come from the germline V gene. With 5 bases clipped from V and 1 base from J, the junction kept 2 bases outside the gene matches.

The chain has TRBV4-2 and TRBJ1-3; D is uncertain. The CDR3 covers 13 residues. The V gene lost 3 bases and the J gene lost 5 bases, with 8 bases spanning the gap. Germline lookup yields CDR1 LGHNA and CDR2 YNFKEQ. The CDR3 is CASSQSVRNTIYF. The DNA of the CDR3 is TGTGCCAGCAGCCAGTCAGTGAGAAACACCATATATTTT.

The chain combines TRBV28 with TRBJ1-1; the match to TRBD1 covers 8 bases. This CDR3 region has 14 residues. The junction had 10 bases not matched to a gene; V was cut back by 6 bases and J by 7 bases. Germline V gene sequence: CDR1 MDHEN, CDR2 SYDVKM. CDR3 nucleotide sequence: TGTGCCAGCAGCCCCCCCACGGACAGGGATGAAGCTTTCTTT. As protein: CASSPPTDRDEAFF.

The chain has TRBV5-6 and TRBJ1-1; D perhaps matches TRBD1 (6 bases). V lost 3 bases and J lost 3, with 12 bases in between. Germline CDR1 is SGHDT and CDR2 is YYEEEE. This CDR3 spans 14 amino acids. In DNA form, the CDR3 reads TGTGCCAGCAGCTGGGGGCGTCAGTACACTGAAGCTTTCTTT. This sequence encodes CASSWGRQYTEAFF. Using reference TRBV5-6 and TRBJ1-1 for the parts outside the CDR3, the full variable domain is DAGVTQSPTHLIKTRGQQVTLRCSPKSGHDTVSWYQQALGQGPQFIFQYYEEEERQRGNFPDRFSGHQFPNYSSELNVNALLLGDSALYLCASSWGRQYTEAFFGQGTRLTVV.

The gene calls are TRBV28 and TRBJ1-2; D not certain. The CDR3 loop spans 13 amino acids. The V end was cut by 4 bases, the J end by 1 base, with 7 bases between. Germline V gene data show CDR1 as MDHEN and CDR2 as SYDVKM. The CDR3 sequence: CASSSTINYGYTF. The DNA for the CDR3 is TGTGCCAGCAGTTCCACAATTAACTATGGCTACACCTTC.

The chain employs TRBV14 and TRBJ1-2; D uncertain. Germline CDR1 and CDR2: SGHDN and FVKESK. Trimming cost V 1 base and J 7 bases, with 10 bases left between them. This CDR3 contains 13 residues. This chain's CDR3 is CASSQARIGGYTF. Here the CDR3 DNA reads TGTGCCAGCAGCCAAGCAAGAATCGGTGGCTACACCTTC.

The chain carries TRBV2 and TRBJ1-3; the D is unclear. CDR3 length equals 14 residues. The V end was cut by 3 bases, the J end by 3 bases, with 9 bases between. The germline CDR1 and CDR2 sequences are SNHLY and FYNNEI. CDR3 DNA sequence: TGTGCCAGCAGTGATGAGGGCTATGGAAACACCATATATTTT. Its protein is CASSDEGYGNTIYF.

This chain uses TRBV9 with TRBJ1-4, with TRBD1 matching 7 bases. This CDR3 has 15 amino acids. Per germline, CDR1 SGDLS and CDR2 YYNGEE. The ends lost 4 bases at V and 1 base at J; junction bases unmatched: 4. CDR3 protein: CASSRQGGTNEKLFF. The CDR3 nucleotides are TGTGCCAGCAGCCGTCAGGGGGGAACTAATGAAAAACTGTTTTTT. Full variable domain (outside the CDR3, taken from reference TRBV9 and TRBJ1-4): DSGVTQTPKHLITATGQRVTLRCSPRSGDLSVYWYQQSLDQGLQFLIQYYNGEERAKGNILERFSAQQFPDLHSELNLSSLELGDSALYFCASSRQGGTNEKLFFGSGTQLSVL.